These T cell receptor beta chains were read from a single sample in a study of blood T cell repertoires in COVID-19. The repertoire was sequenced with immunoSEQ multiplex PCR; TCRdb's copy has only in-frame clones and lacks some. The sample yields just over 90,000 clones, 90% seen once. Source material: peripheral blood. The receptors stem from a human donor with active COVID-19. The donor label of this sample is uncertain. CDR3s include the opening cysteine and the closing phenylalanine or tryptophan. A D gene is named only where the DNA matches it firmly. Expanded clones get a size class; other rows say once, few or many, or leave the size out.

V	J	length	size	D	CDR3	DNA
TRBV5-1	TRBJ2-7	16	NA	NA	CASSLAIGTFFDEQYF	TGCGCCAGCAGCTTGGCCATTGGGACATTTTTCGACGAGCAGTACTTC
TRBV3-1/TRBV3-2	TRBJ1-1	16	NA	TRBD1	CASSPADRGRVTEAFF	TGTGCCAGCAGCCCTGCCGACAGGGGAAGAGTCACTGAAGCTTTCTTT
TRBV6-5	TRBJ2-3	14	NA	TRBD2	CASGSGGGTDTQYF	TGTGCCAGCGGAAGCGGGGGGGGCACAGATACGCAGTATTTT
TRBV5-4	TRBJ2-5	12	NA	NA	CASSWPQETQYF	TGTGCCAGCAGCTGGCCCCAGGAGACCCAGTACTTC
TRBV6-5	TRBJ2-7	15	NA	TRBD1	CASLHSGTGGGEQYF	TGTGCCAGCCTCCACTCCGGGACAGGGGGCGGCGAGCAGTACTTC
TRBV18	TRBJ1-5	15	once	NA	CASSHKEASNQPQHF	TGTGCCAGCTCACATAAAGAGGCTAGCAATCAGCCCCAGCATTTT
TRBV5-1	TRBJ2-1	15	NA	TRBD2	CASSAGLAESNEQFF	TGCGCCAGCAGCGCGGGACTAGCGGAGAGCAATGAGCAGTTCTTC
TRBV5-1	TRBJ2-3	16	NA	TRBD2	CASSLDRGGPGDTQYF	TGCGCCAGCAGCTTGGATCGGGGGGGCCCTGGAGATACGCAGTATTTT
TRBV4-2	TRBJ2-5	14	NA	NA	CASSQSAGKETQYF	TGTGCCAGCAGCCAATCGGCAGGGAAAGAGACCCAGTACTTC
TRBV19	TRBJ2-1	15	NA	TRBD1	CASSSGQGAPREQFF	TGTGCCAGTAGTTCCGGACAGGGGGCGCCTCGTGAGCAGTTCTTC
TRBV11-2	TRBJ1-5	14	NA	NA	CASGSPGAGQPQHF	TGTGCCAGCGGGAGCCCAGGGGCGGGTCAGCCCCAGCATTTT
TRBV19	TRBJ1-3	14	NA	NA	CASNRGGTGNTIYF	TGTGCCAGTAACCGGGGGGGTACTGGAAACACCATATATTTT
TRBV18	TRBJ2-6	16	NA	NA	CASSPNRNSGANVLTF	TGTGCCAGCTCACCGAACAGGAACTCTGGGGCCAACGTCCTGACTTTC
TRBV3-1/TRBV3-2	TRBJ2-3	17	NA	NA	CASSPKIGSGVTDTQYF	TGTGCCAGCAGCCCCAAGATAGGTTCAGGGGTGACAGATACGCAGTATTTT
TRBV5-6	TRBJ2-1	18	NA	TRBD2	CASSSRLRLAGGYNEQFF	TGTGCCAGCAGCTCACGCCTCAGACTAGCGGGGGGTTACAATGAGCAGTTCTTC
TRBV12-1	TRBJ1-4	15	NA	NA	CASSFGDREVEKLFF	TGTGCCAGCAGCTTTGGGGACAGGGAGGTCGAAAAACTGTTTTTT
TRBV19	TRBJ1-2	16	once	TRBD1	CASSIDGAGTGNGYTF	TGTGCCAGTAGTATAGATGGGGCCGGGACAGGGAATGGCTACACCTTC
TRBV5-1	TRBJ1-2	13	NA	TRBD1	CASSRDRDYGYTF	TGCGCCAGCAGCCGGGACAGGGACTATGGCTACACCTTC
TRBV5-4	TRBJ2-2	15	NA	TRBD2	CASSLGGLITGELFF	TGTGCCAGCAGCTTGGGGGGACTAATAACCGGGGAGCTGTTTTTT
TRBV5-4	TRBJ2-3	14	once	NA	CASTRGASTDTQYF	TGTGCCAGCACCCGAGGAGCAAGCACAGATACGCAGTATTTT
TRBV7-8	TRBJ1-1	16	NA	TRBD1	CASSPRRDRVNTEAFF	TGTGCCAGCAGCCCTCGGAGGGACAGGGTGAACACTGAAGCTTTCTTT
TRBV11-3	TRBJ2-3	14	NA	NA	CASSRGLTTDTQYF	TGTGCCAGCAGTCGTGGACTCACCACAGATACGCAGTATTTT
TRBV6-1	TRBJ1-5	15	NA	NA	CASSEGHLSNQPQHF	TGTGCCAGCAGTGAAGGGCACCTTAGCAATCAGCCCCAGCATTTT
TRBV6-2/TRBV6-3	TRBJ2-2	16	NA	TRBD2	CASSLAGGTNTGELFF	TGTGCCAGCAGCCTAGCGGGGGGGACCAACACCGGGGAGCTGTTTTTT
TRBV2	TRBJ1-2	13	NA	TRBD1	CASSSTGSYGYTF	TGTGCCAGCAGTTCGACAGGGAGCTATGGCTACACCTTC
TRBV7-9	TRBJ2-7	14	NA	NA	CASSLSGGIYEQYF	TGTGCCAGCAGCTTATCGGGGGGCATTTACGAGCAGTACTTC
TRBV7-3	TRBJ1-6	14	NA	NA	CASSPAGTRTPLHF	TGTGCCAGCAGCCCGGCCGGGACACGGACCCCCCTCCACTTT
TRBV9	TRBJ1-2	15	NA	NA	CASSYTHMIREGYTF	TGTGCCAGCAGCTATACCCATATGATCAGGGAAGGCTACACCTTC
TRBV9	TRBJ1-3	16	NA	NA	CASSVGLTGSGNTIYF	TGTGCCAGCAGCGTAGGCTTGACAGGTTCTGGAAACACCATATATTTT
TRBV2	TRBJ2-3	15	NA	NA	CASSEALAITDTQYF	TGTGCCAGCAGTGAAGCGCTAGCCATCACAGATACGCAGTATTTT
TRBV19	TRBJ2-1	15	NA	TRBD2	CASSIGSGGINEQFF	TGTGCCAGTAGTATCGGCAGCGGGGGGATCAATGAGCAGTTCTTC
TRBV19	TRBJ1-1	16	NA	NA	CASSIRVGGTNTEAFF	TGTGCCAGTAGTATTCGTGTAGGAGGCACGAACACTGAAGCTTTCTTT
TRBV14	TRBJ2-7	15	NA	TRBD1	CASSQTGAFSYEQYF	TGTGCCAGCAGCCAGACAGGGGCATTTTCCTACGAGCAGTACTTC
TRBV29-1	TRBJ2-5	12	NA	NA	CSVVVYEETQYF	TGCAGCGTGGTAGTGTACGAAGAGACCCAGTACTTC
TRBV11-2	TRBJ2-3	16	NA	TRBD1	CASSARDRGRTDTQYF	TGTGCCAGCAGCGCCAGGGACAGGGGGCGGACAGATACGCAGTATTTT
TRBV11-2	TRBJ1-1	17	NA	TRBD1	CASSFPLLQGAKTEAFF	TGTGCCAGCAGCTTCCCCCTCTTGCAGGGGGCTAAAACTGAAGCTTTCTTT
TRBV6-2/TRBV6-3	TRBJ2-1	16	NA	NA	CASSNGLTSSKGEQFF	TGTGCCAGCAGTAATGGGCTGACTAGTTCTAAGGGTGAGCAGTTCTTC
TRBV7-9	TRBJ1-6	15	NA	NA	CASSSAGGLGSPLHF	TGTGCCAGCAGCTCCGCGGGGGGTCTTGGTTCACCCCTCCACTTT